The clone carrying this T cell receptor beta chain occurred a few times. The antigen remains undetermined. V shed 6 bases and J 6 bases; nucleotides not matched to a gene: 10. The germline CDR1 and CDR2 sequences are MNHNY and SVGAGI (reference sequence). CDR3 size: 14 residues. This record comes from a study of early T cells in non-severe SARS-CoV-2 infection. Using its own MiXCR run on the 5' RACE reads, TCRdb lists one record per CDR3 protein. The repertoire holds about 53,000 distinct CDR3 sequences, with around 12% as singletons. Whole-study findings and limits: A preference for anti-spike CD8 responses marked VDJdb matching, which missed private and CD4 specificities.

Sequencing was performed on whole blood, taken at baseline. This clonotype was sampled from an adult who was a healthcare worker with PCR-confirmed SARS-CoV-2 infection or an uninfected control (not recorded which). The chain is built from TRBV6-6 and TRBJ2-7, with 8 bases identical to TRBD2. CDR3 in DNA: TGTGCCAGCAGGCGGACGGGACTAGTTTTCGAGCAGTACTTC. Its translation: CASRRTGLVFEQYF.